Listed here is a single T cell receptor beta chain. V lost 7 bases and J 2 bases, leaving 11 bases between the germline ends. CDR3 length: 13 amino acids. Germline CDR1 and CDR2: MDHEN and SYDVKM. These data belong to a study of cytomegalovirus exposure and HLA in healthy donors. Produced via immunoSEQ multiplex PCR; TCRdb's table is partial and in-frame only. This table holds about 66,000 clones, 95% to 96% found once. This chain joins TRBV28 and TRBJ1-1; D gene uncertain. Sequencing used PBMCs. This clonotype was obtained from a man between 18 and 29 years old in good health and CMV-seronegative. CDR3 loop: CASINPLNTEAFF. CDR3 DNA sequence: TGTGCCAGCATCAACCCCCTAAACACTGAAGCTTTCTTT.